One and the same sample provided the 3 T cell receptor beta chains below, sequenced in a study of T cell repertoires in ileal Crohn's disease. The time point denotes: proximal margin of the surgical specimen (macroscopically non-inflamed). Produced via immunoSEQ multiplex PCR; TCRdb's table is partial and in-frame only. This table has approximately 6,700 clones, approximately 75% appearing once. Sequencing was done on a sample of ileal tissue. The receptors were sampled from an adult with Crohn's disease.

This clone was detected a few times. This chain uses TRBV9 with TRBJ1-1; D possibly corresponds to TRBD1 (6 bases). Trimming took 3 bases from V and 2 from J, leaving 11 bases between them. Germline CDR1 and CDR2: SGDLS and YYNGEE. The CDR3 totals 14 residues. The CDR3 protein is CASSAQTGNTEAFF. CDR3 nucleotides: TGTGCCAGCAGCGCCCAGACAGGAAACACTGAAGCTTTCTTT.

Only a few counts were recorded for this clone. This chain joins TRBV19 and TRBJ1-6; D not certain. This CDR3 spans 13 amino acids. V was clipped by 5 bases and J by 9 bases, with 11 bases between them. Germline assignment: CDR1 LNHDA and CDR2 SQIVND (reference sequence). In DNA, the CDR3 is TGTGCCAGTAGTGGCAGGTCGTCTTCACCCCTCCACTTT. This translates into CASSGRSSSPLHF.

This clone is large (0.1 to 1%) in the sample. The chain joins TRBV14 to TRBJ2-2; possibly TRBD2 for D (5 bases). CDR1 and CDR2 (germline): SGHDN, FVKESK. This CDR3 has 15 amino acids. V lost 1 base to trimming and J lost 7 bases, with 13 bases between them. CDR3 sequence reads: CASSQVRAGRGELFF. The CDR3 nucleotides are TGTGCCAGCAGCCAAGTAAGGGCGGGCCGCGGGGAGCTGTTTTTT.